These 2 T cell receptor beta chains were sequenced from one sample in a study of shared clonotypes between healthy human individuals. Sequencing was performed with immunoSEQ multiplex PCR; in TCRdb, only in-frame clones are kept and a portion is missing. The sample shows around 330,000 clones, around 72% of them seen only once. Sequencing used memory CD4+ T cells sorted from blood. The subset is: CD45RA-negative fraction. The receptors derive from a man aged 30-40 years in good health.

This chain links TRBV9 with TRBJ2-7; 9 nucleotides match TRBD2. This CDR3 contains 15 residues. V shed 1 base and J 6 bases; nucleotides not matched to a gene: 8. CDR1 is SGDLS, CDR2 YYNGEE, per germline. The CDR3 loop is CASSVSSGKTAEQYF. The DNA of the CDR3 is TGTGCCAGCAGCGTATCTAGCGGGAAGACGGCCGAGCAGTACTTC.

The chain carries TRBV5-1 and TRBJ2-3; 12 nucleotides match TRBD2. Trimming took 5 bases from V and 5 from J; bases not matched to a gene: 6. Germline CDR1 is SGHRS and CDR2 is YFSETQ. This CDR3 has 15 amino acids. For the CDR3, the DNA is TGCGCCAGCAGACGACTAGCGGGAGCGGGAGATACGCAGTATTTT. Translating it yields CASRRLAGAGDTQYF.